Below, one T cell receptor (beta chain) is given with its context. These data originate in a study of shared clonotypes between healthy human individuals. Trimming left V 6 bases short and J 4 bases short, with 14 bases between. The CDR3 sequence is 14 residues long. Germline CDR1 and CDR2: SGHRS and YFSETQ. Clones were sequenced by immunoSEQ multiplex PCR, and TCRdb holds only the in-frame ones, with some missing. The data contain 650,000 to 750,000 clones, more than 70% of them singletons. The healthy adult donors were HIV-negative and reported no recent acute infections or vaccinations. V and J are TRBV5-1 and TRBJ1-5; D is perhaps TRBD1 (5 bases). Specimen: memory CD4+ T cells sorted from blood. Specified subset: CD45RA-negative fraction. The clonotype originates from a woman aged 25 to 39 in good health. The CDR3: CASTVRDGNQPQHF. DNA for the CDR3: TGCGCCAGCACAGTACGGGACGGGAATCAGCCCCAGCATTTT.